Below, one TCR beta chain is given with its context. This clone's antigen is unknown. No base-level quality is on record; no much larger clone is a single base apart. The germline V end is reduced by 6 bases and the J end by 5 bases; junction bases left unmatched: 10. The CDR3 measures 15 amino acids from cysteine to phenylalanine. Only the CDR3 DNA is retained, 45 bases long and in frame from the first base. Sequences SGHTA (CDR1) and FQGNSA (CDR2) are obtained from the germline V gene. This entry is derived from a study of shared clonotypes between healthy human individuals (dated by TCRdb to about 2020). Looking at the study overall: A couple of women and three men aged 18 to 49 years were included in the cohort. For each donor, three plates each were used for CD4 naive and CD4 memory, two plates were used for CD8 naive, and one plate was used for CD8 memory. To estimate repertoire size and how much clonotypes are shared between individuals, the study performed deep sequencing of blood TCR repertoires from about five healthy adults. To increase sequencing depth and limit assay-specific biases, different laboratories used diverse techniques to prepare libraries and sequence TCR repertoires. Per donor, leukapheresis produced somewhere between about 0.8 and 9.5 billion PBMCs.

TCR CDR3 regions were amplified from genomic DNA by multiplex PCR using the deep immunoSEQ assay. Extracted genomic DNA from each cell subset was spread evenly across all wells of several immunoSEQ 96-well plates, with each plate serving as a replicate. For sorted subsets, 200 to 250 ng of genomic DNA, equivalent to roughly 33,000 T cell genomes, went into each replicate PCR. Purified libraries were quantified with a Qubit 3.0 fluorometer, sized on a Bioanalyzer 2100, and re-quantified with the KAPA Library Quantification kit. Each immunoSEQ 96-well plate was sequenced on its own single-read 150-cycle Illumina NextSeq 550 flow cell. In the authors' own workflow: The immunoSEQ output contained only junctional sequences without quality scores, so filtering could not match that applied to full-length reads. Sequences were annotated with PyIR, a Python wrapper for IgBLAST v1.9, using IMGT germline references to assign V/J genes and CDR3. Any read was removed if the V/J assignment was weak (E-value above 1e-6), the CDR3 was missing, or the read contained stop codons, out-of-frame junctions, or ambiguous translated residues. V3J clonotypes were defined as sequences sharing an identical inferred V gene, J gene, and CDR3 amino acid sequence. The percentage overlap between two repertoires was calculated by dividing the number of shared unique clonotypes by the size of the smaller repertoire. Richness of each repertoire was evaluated using RTK rarefaction, the Chao1 estimator, and Recon v2.1 estimates of unobserved clonotypes. OLGA was used to compute generation probabilities for all TCRbeta clonotypes that the gDNA method yielded from a few donors. This immuneACCESS table, as held by TCRdb, lists in-frame sequences with V and J called but not all clones. Of the missing ones, under half trace to an unresolved V gene in checked studies; the others have no known cause. D and trimming come from the DNA, and the V and J calls and clone size come from that table. For this sample the table gives around 330,000 clones, of which approximately 79% were detected only once. Clones ranked in the top ten supply over 9% of the sample.

Paper-wide results and their limitations: Incomplete sequencing was indicated by rarefaction of sorted-subset datasets, despite the large sequencing depth. Naive subsets generally had larger estimated clonotype richness than memory subsets did. Pairwise subsampling led to the expectation that sequencing depth would affect the degree of clonotype sharing among donors. The genetic and exposure-history diversity represented was limited by the small number of donors. Compared with non-shared clonotypes, the clonotypes found in all four sorted-subset donors had higher generation probabilities. Sampling was restricted to blood, and TCR repertoires in tissue are likely to differ from TCR repertoires in blood. When a handful of donors were compared, the shared fraction of clonotypes was approximately 5% for naive CD4, around 4% for naive CD8, more than 2% for memory CD4, and less than 0.5% for memory CD8.

Healthy HIV-negative adults with no recently reported acute infections or vaccinations were included as donors. Every donor was a Caucasian adult residing in Nashville, Tennessee, USA. CD4+ T cells were enriched by magnetic negative selection, after which naive cells were positively selected on CD45RA and the negative fraction was taken as the memory subset. Blood was collected by leukapheresis, and PBMCs were isolated by Ficoll-Histopaque density gradient centrifugation and then cryopreserved in liquid nitrogen vapor phase. Purity and quantity of every magnetically sorted T cell population were checked by analytical flow cytometry. From each sorted fraction, genomic DNA was isolated and quantified by UV absorbance on a Nanodrop 2000c.

The clonotype was recovered from a man aged 25-45 years in good health. The specimen was memory CD4+ T cells sorted from blood. The cell subset or site label on this specimen signifies: CD45RA-negative fraction. The sequence links TRBV7-2 to TRBJ1-2; the central 9 bases match TRBD1. The CDR3 region has the sequence CASSPDRGNFYGYTF. In nucleotide form, the sequence is TGTGCCAGCAGTCCAGACAGGGGGAATTTTTATGGCTACACCTTC.